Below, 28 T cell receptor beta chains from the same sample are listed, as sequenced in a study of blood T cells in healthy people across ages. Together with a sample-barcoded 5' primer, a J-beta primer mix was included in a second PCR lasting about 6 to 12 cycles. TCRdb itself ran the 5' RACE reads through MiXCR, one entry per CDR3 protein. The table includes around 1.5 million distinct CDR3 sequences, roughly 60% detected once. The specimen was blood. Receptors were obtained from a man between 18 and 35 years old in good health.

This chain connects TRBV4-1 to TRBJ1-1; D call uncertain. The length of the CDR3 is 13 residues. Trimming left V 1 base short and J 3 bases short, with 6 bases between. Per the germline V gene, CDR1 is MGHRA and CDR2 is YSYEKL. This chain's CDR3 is CASSQVLDTEAFF. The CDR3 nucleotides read TGCGCCAGCAGCCAAGTTCTCGACACTGAAGCTTTCTTT.

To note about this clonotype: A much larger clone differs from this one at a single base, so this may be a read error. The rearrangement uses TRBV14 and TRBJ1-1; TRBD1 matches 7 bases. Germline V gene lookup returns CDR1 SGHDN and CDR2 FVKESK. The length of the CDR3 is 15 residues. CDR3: CVSSQAGQPNTEAFF. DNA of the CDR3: TGTGTCAGCAGCCAAGCGGGACAGCCGAACACTGAAGCTTTCTTT.

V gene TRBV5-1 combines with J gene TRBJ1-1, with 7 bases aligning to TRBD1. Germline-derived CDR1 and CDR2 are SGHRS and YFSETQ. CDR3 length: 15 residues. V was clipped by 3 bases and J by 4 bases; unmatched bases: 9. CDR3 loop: CASSSNRGGSTEAFF. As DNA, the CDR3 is TGCGCCAGCAGCTCAAACAGGGGCGGAAGCACTGAAGCTTTCTTT.

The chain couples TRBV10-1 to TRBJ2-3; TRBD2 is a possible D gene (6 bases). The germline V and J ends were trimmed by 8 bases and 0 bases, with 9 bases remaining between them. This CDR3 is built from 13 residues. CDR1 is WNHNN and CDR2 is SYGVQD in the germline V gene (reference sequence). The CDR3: CASQRVSTDTQYF. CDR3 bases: TGCGCCAGCCAGCGGGTTAGCACAGATACGCAGTATTTT.

The CDR3, as DNA: TGTGCCAGCAGTGACTCGGGACGCTATGGCTACACCTTC. Its translation is CASSDSGRYGYTF. This rearrangement joins TRBV6-4 to TRBJ1-2, with a possible D match to TRBD1 (5 bases). Between the trimmed V and J ends, which lost 0 bases and 4 bases, there was a span of 6 bases. Per the germline V gene, CDR1 is MRHNA and CDR2 is SNTAGT. CDR3 length: 13 residues.

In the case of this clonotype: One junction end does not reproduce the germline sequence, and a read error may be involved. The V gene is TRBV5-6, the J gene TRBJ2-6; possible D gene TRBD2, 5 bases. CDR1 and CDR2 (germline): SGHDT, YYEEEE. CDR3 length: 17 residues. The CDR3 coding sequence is TGTGCCGGCAGCTTGGAGGAGTTTTTAGCTTGGGCCAACGTCCTGACTTTC. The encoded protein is CAGSLEEFLAWANVLTF.

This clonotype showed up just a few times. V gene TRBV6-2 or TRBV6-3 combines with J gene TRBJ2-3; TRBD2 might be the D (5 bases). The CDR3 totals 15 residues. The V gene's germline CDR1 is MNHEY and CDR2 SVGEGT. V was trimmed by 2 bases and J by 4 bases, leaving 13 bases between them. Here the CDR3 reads CASSYGGRGADTQYF. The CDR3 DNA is TGTGCCAGCAGTTACGGAGGTCGTGGGGCAGATACGCAGTATTTT.

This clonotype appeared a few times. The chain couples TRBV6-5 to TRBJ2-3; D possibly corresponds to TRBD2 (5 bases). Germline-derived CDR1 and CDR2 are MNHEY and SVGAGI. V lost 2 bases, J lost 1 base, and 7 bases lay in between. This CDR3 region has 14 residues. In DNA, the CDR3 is TGTGCCAGCAGTTACGGGAGCGGCACAGATACGCAGTATTTT. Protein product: CASSYGSGTDTQYF.

The CDR3 DNA reads TGTGCCAGCACGCCCGGGACAGCTGAAGCTTTCTTT. This sequence encodes CASTPGTAEAFF. The chain recombines TRBV11-2 with TRBJ1-1; TRBD1 matches at 7 bases. The germline V gene encodes CDR1 SGHAT and CDR2 FQNNGV. The CDR3 sequence is 12 residues long. The J segment lost 6 bases and the V segment lost 7 bases, leaving 5 bases of the junction unmatched.

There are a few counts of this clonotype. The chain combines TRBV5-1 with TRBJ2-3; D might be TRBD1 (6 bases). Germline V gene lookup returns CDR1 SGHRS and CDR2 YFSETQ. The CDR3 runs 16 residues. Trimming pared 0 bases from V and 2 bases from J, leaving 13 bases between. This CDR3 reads CASSLGGQTSTDTQYF. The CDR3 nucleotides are TGCGCCAGCAGCTTGGGTGGACAGACCTCCACAGATACGCAGTATTTT.

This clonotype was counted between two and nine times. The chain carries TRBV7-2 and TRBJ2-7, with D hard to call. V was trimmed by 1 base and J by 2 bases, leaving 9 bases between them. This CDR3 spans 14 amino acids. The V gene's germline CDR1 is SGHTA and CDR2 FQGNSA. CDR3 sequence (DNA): TGTGCCAGCAGCTTAGAGGCAGTGACCTACGAGCAGTACTTC. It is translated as CASSLEAVTYEQYF. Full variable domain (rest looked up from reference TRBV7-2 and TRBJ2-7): GAGVSQSPSNKVTEKGKDVELRCDPISGHTALYWYRQSLGQGLEFLIYFQGNSAPDKSGLPSDRFSAERTGGSVSTLTIQRTQQEDSAVYLCASSLEAVTYEQYFGPGTRLTVT.

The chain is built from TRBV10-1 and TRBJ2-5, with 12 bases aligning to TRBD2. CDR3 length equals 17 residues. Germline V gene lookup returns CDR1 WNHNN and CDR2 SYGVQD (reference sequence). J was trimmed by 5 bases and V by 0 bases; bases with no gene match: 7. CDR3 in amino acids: CASSESPSGRALETQYF. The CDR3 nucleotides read TGCGCCAGCAGTGAGTCGCCTAGCGGGAGGGCCCTGGAGACCCAGTACTTC.

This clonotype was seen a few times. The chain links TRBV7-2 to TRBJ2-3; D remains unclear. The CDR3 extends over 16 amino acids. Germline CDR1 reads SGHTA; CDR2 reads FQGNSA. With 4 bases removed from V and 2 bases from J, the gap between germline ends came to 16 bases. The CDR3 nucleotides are TGTGCCAGCAGCTACTGGACCCAACCGGCCACAGATACGCAGTATTTT. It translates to CASSYWTQPATDTQYF.

Here the CDR3 DNA reads TGTGCCAGCAGCCCCCCGGGACAGGGTTGGGAAACCTACGAGCAGTACTTC. Translation gives CASSPPGQGWETYEQYF. This sequence joins TRBV28 and TRBJ2-7; TRBD1 matches at 9 bases. Unmatched junction bases numbered 14, after V lost 6 bases and J lost 2 bases. This CDR3 is built from 17 residues. The V gene's germline CDR1 is MDHEN and CDR2 SYDVKM. Complete variable domain (other parts from reference TRBV28 and TRBJ2-7): DVKVTQSSRYLVKRTGEKVFLECVQDMDHENMFWYRQDPGLGLRLIYFSYDVKMKEKGDIPEGYSVSREKKERFSLILESASTNQTSMYLCASSPPGQGWETYEQYFGPGTRLTVT.

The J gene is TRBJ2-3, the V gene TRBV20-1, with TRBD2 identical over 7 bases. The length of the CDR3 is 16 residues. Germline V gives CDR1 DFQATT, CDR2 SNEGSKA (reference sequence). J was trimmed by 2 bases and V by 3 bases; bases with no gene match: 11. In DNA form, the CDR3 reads TGCAGTGCTAGGCGGGTTCGGCGGGGGAACACAGATACGCAGTATTTT. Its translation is CSARRVRRGNTDTQYF.

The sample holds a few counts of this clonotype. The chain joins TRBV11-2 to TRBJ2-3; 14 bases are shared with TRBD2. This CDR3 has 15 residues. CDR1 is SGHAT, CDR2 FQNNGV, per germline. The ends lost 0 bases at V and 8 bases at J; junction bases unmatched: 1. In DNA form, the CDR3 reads TGTGCCAGCAGCTTAGATGGGACTAGCGGGAGTACGCAGTATTTT. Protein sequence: CASSLDGTSGSTQYF. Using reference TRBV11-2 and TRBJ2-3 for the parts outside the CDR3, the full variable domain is EAGVAQSPRYKIIEKRQSVAFWCNPISGHATLYWYQQILGQGPKLLIQFQNNGVVDDSQLPKDRFSAERLKGVDSTLKIQPAKLEDSAVYLCASSLDGTSGSTQYFGPGTRLTVL.

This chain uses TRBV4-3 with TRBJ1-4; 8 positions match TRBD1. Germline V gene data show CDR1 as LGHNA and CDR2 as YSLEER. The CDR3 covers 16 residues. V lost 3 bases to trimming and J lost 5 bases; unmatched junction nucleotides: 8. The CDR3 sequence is CASSHADRGLNEKLFF. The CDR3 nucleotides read TGCGCCAGCAGCCACGCAGACAGGGGCCTAAATGAAAAACTGTTTTTT.

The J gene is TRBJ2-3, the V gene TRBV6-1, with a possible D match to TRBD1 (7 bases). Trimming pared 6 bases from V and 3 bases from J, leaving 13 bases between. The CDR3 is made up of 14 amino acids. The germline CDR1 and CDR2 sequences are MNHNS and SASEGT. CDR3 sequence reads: CASREGQPTDTQYF. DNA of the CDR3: TGTGCCAGCAGGGAGGGACAGCCTACAGATACGCAGTATTTT.

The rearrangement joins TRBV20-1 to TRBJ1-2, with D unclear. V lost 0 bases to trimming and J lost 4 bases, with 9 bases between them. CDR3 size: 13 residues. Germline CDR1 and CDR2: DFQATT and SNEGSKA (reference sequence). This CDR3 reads CSAREGRRYGYTF. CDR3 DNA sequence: TGCAGTGCTAGAGAAGGCAGACGCTATGGCTACACCTTC.

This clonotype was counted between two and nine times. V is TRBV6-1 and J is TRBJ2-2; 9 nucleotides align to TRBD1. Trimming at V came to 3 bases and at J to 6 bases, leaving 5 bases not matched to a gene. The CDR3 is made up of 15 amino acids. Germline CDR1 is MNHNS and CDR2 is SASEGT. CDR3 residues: CASSDRTGEAGELFF. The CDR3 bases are TGTGCCAGCAGTGACCGGACAGGGGAAGCCGGGGAGCTGTTTTTT.

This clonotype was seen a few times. CDR3 nucleotide sequence: TGCAGCGTTGTTCTAGCGGGAGATCCCACAGATACGCAGTATTTT. Amino acid sequence: CSVVLAGDPTDTQYF. The rearrangement links TRBV29-1 to TRBJ2-3; 10 bases agree with TRBD2. Trimming cost V 4 bases and J 2 bases; bases outside gene matches: 6. The CDR3 consists of 15 residues. CDR1 and CDR2 from the germline V gene are SQVTM and ANQGSEA.

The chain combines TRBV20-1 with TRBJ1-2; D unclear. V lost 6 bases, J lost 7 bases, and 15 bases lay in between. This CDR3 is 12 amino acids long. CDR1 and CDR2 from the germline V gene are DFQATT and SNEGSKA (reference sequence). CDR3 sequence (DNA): TGCAGTGCAGATGGTCGGGCTGGTGGCTACACCTTC. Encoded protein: CSADGRAGGYTF.

The CDR3 loop reads CASSQGAGQGSYEQYF. The DNA of the CDR3 is TGCGCCAGCAGCCAAGGGGCGGGACAGGGTTCCTACGAGCAGTACTTC. The J gene is TRBJ2-7, the V gene TRBV4-3, with 9 bases fitting TRBD1. CDR1 and CDR2 (germline): LGHNA, YSLEER. V lost 1 base, J lost 1 base, and 5 bases stayed unmatched. The CDR3 length is 16 residues.

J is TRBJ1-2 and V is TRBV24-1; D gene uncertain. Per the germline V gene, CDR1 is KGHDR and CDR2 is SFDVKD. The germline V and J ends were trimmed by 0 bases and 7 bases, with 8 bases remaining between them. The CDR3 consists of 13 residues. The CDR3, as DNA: TGTGCCACCAGTGATTTGAACCCTCCTGGCTACACCTTC. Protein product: CATSDLNPPGYTF.

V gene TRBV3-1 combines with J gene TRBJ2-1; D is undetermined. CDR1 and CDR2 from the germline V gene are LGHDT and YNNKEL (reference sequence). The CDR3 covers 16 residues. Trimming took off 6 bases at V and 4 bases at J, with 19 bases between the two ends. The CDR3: CASSTGSPMGYNEQFF. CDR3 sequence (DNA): TGTGCCAGCAGTACCGGGTCCCCGATGGGATACAATGAGCAGTTCTTC.

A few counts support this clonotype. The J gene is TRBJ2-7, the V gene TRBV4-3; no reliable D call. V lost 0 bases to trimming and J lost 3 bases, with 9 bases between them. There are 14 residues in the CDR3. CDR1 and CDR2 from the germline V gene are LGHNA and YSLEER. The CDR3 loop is CASSQDRQFYEQYF. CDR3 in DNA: TGCGCCAGCAGCCAAGATCGACAATTCTACGAGCAGTACTTC.

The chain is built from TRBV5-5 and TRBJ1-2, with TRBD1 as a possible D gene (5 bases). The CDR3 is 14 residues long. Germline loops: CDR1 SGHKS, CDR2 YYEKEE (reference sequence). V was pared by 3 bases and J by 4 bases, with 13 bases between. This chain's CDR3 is CASSWQGDGYGYTF. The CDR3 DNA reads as TGTGCCAGCAGCTGGCAGGGAGACGGCTATGGCTACACCTTC.

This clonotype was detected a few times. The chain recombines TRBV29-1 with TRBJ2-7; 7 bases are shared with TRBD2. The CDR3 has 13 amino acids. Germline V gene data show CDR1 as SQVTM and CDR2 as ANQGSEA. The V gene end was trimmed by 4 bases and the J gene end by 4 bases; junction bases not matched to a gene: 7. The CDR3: CSVALAAGYEQYF. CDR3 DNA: TGCAGCGTTGCGCTAGCGGCGGGGTACGAGCAGTACTTC.